These 2 T cell receptor beta chains originate from one sample sequenced in a study of blood T cells in healthy people across ages (dated by TCRdb to 2015 to 2017). Receptor amplification or capture employed 5' RACE. The sequencer was an Illumina HiSeq 2500. The second PCR ran for roughly 7 to 12 cycles and used a J-beta primer mix along with a sample-barcoded 5' primer. TCRdb reprocessing: public reads trimmed at Q25 with fastp, clones called with MiXCR, in-frame beta chains kept. One record per CDR3 amino acid sequence lists the most common genes and DNA. The sample table records roughly 1.5 million distinct CDR3 sequences; roughly 43% of these occur just once. Approximately 4.1% of the sample goes to the ten largest clones. Sequenced material: blood. These receptors were collected from a woman aged 18-29 years in good health.

The chain combines TRBV4-1 with TRBJ2-3; no firm D call. Germline CDR1 is MGHRA and CDR2 is YSYEKL. The CDR3 runs 15 residues. V lost 1 base to trimming and J lost 1 base, with 9 bases between them. CDR3 residues: CASSQVHSGTDTQYF. As DNA, the CDR3 is TGCGCCAGCAGCCAAGTTCACAGCGGCACAGATACGCAGTATTTT.

The chain recombines TRBV12-3 or TRBV12-4 with TRBJ1-6, with TRBD1 as a possible D gene (5 bases). V was cut by 4 bases and J by 6 bases, with 10 bases left in between. This CDR3 has 14 amino acids. In DNA form, the CDR3 reads TGTGCCAGCAGTTCTCAGGGTACTAATTCACCCCTCCACTTT. Amino acids: CASSSQGTNSPLHF.